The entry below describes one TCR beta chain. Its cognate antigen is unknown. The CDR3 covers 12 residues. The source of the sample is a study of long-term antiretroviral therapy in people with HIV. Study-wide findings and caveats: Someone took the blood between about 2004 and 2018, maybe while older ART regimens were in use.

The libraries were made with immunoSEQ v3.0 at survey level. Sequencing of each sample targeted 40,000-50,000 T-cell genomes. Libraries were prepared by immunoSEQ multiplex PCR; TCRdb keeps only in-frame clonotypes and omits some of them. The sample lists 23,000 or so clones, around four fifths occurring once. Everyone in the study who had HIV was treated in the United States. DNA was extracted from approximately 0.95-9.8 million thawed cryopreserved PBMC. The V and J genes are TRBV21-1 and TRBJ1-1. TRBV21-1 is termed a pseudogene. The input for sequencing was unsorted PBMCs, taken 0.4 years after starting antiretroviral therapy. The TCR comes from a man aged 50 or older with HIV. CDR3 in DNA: TGTGCCAGCAGCAAAGAACACACTGAAGCTTTCTTT. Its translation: CASSKEHTEAFF.